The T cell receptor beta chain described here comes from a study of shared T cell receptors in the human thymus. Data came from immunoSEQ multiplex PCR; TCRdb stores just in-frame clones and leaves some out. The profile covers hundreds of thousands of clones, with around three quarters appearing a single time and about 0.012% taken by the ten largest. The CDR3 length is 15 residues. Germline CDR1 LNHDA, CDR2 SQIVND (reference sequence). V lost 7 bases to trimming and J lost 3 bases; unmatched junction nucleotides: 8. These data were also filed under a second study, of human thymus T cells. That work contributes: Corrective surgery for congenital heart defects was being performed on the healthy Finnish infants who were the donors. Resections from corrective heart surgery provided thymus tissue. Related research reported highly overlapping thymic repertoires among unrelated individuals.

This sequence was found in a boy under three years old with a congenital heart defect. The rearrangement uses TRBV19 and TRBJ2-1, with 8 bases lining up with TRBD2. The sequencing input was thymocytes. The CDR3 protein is CASNVASGHYNEQFF. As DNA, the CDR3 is TGTGCCAGTAACGTAGCTAGCGGGCACTACAATGAGCAGTTCTTC.